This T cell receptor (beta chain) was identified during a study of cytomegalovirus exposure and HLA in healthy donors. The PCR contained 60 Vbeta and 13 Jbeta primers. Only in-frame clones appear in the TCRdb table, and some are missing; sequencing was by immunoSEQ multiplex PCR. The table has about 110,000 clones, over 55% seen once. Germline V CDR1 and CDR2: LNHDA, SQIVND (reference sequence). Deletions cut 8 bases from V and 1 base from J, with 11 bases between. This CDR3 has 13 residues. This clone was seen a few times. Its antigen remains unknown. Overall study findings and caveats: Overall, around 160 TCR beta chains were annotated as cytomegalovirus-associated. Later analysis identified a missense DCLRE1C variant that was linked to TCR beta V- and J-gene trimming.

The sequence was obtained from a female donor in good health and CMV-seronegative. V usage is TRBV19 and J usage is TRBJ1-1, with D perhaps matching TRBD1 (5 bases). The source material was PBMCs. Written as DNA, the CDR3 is TGTGCCAGTGGCGGCAGGGCGAACACTGAAGCTTTCTTT. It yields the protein CASGGRANTEAFF. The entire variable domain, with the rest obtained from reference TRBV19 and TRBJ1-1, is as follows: DGGITQSPKYLFRKEGQNVTLSCEQNLNHDAMYWYRQDPGQGLRLIYYSQIVNDFQKGDIAEGYSVSREKKESFPLTVTSAQKNPTAFYLCASGGRANTEAFFGQGTRLTVV.